What follows are 27 T cell receptor beta chains derived from one specimen sequenced in a study of T cell responses to AZD1222 COVID-19 vaccine. Profiled with immunoSEQ multiplex PCR; TCRdb holds only in-frame clones, not every one. The table has 100,000 to 150,000 clones, about 85% seen once; the top ten hold 4.4%. The sequencing used peripheral blood, collected 28 days after the second AZD1222 dose. These receptors all come from an adult who received the AZD1222 COVID-19 vaccine.

The rearrangement joins TRBV27 to TRBJ2-3; D might be TRBD2 (6 bases). The germline gives CDR1 MNHEY, CDR2 SMNVEV (reference sequence). The CDR3 runs 16 residues. Trimming stripped 0 bases from V and 4 bases from J, with 14 bases between. The CDR3 region has the DNA TGTGCCAGCAGTTTATCTCTCGGGGGTCGAGCAGATACGCAGTATTTT. This encodes CASSLSLGGRADTQYF.

The rearrangement joins TRBV6-1 to TRBJ2-5, with 13 bases lining up with TRBD2. Per germline, CDR1 MNHNS and CDR2 SASEGT. The V gene end was trimmed by 4 bases and the J gene end by 5 bases; junction bases not matched to a gene: 7. The CDR3 runs 16 residues. The CDR3 spells CASSVLTSGGRETQYF. The CDR3, as DNA: TGTGCCAGCAGTGTGTTGACTAGCGGGGGGAGGGAGACCCAGTACTTC.

This clone was counted once. The rearrangement joins TRBV5-1 to TRBJ2-2; D ambiguous. Germline loops: CDR1 SGHRS, CDR2 YFSETQ. The CDR3 is 15 residues long. V gave up 1 base and J gave up 0 bases, with 7 bases separating them. The CDR3 region is CASSLTLANTGELFF. As DNA, the CDR3 is TGCGCCAGCAGCTTGACTCTAGCGAACACCGGGGAGCTGTTTTTT. Based on the CDR3 plus reference TRBV5-1 and TRBJ2-2, the full variable domain is KAGVTQTPRYLIKTRGQQVTLSCSPISGHRSVSWYQQTPGQGLQFLFEYFSETQRNKGNFPGRFSGRQFSNSRSEMNVSTLELGDSALYLCASSLTLANTGELFFGEGSRLTVL.

The chain couples TRBV7-9 to TRBJ1-2; D unclear. Trimming took off 2 bases at V and 6 bases at J, with 7 bases between the two ends. The germline gives CDR1 SEHNR, CDR2 FQNEAQ (reference sequence). CDR3 length: 12 amino acids. The CDR3 loop reads CASSLTRDGYTF. CDR3 coding DNA: TGTGCCAGCAGCTTAACGAGGGATGGCTACACCTTC.

The J gene is TRBJ1-2, the V gene TRBV24-1, with D hard to call. The CDR3 has 14 amino acids. V was shortened by 4 bases and J by 4 bases, with 12 bases between the two germline ends. Germline loops: CDR1 KGHDR, CDR2 SFDVKD. Written as DNA, the CDR3 is TGTGCCACCAGTGAACAGACGGAACGCTATGGCTACACCTTC. It is translated as CATSEQTERYGYTF.

The chain joins TRBV19 to TRBJ1-2; D unresolved. Germline V gene lookup returns CDR1 LNHDA and CDR2 SQIVND (reference sequence). The CDR3 loop spans 14 amino acids. V lost 3 bases and J 5 bases, leaving 13 bases between the germline ends. The CDR3 spells CASSIPVLRYGYTF. CDR3 in DNA: TGTGCCAGTAGTATCCCCGTTTTGAGATATGGCTACACCTTC.

J is TRBJ1-4 and V is TRBV4-1, with a possible D match to TRBD1 (5 bases). Trimming took off 2 bases at V and 5 bases at J, with 18 bases between the two ends. Germline V gene lookup returns CDR1 MGHRA and CDR2 YSYEKL. The CDR3 has 17 amino acids. The CDR3 nucleotides are TGCGCCAGCAGCCAATCGATAACCCGGGGGATAAATGAAAAACTGTTTTTT. Protein sequence: CASSQSITRGINEKLFF.

This chain joins TRBV3-1 (or the pseudogene TRBV3-2) and TRBJ1-5, with 7 positions matching TRBD1. Trimming cost V 2 bases and J 6 bases; bases outside gene matches: 7. CDR3 size: 15 residues. Looked up from germline, CDR1 is LGHDT and CDR2 is YNNKEL (reference sequence). The CDR3 here is CASSQQSTGLQPQHF. CDR3 coding DNA: TGTGCCAGCAGCCAACAATCGACAGGGCTTCAGCCCCAGCATTTT.

This chain uses TRBV18 with TRBJ2-3; the D is unclear. This CDR3 is built from 17 residues. Germline V gene data show CDR1 as KGHSH and CDR2 as LQKENI. V was pared by 2 bases and J by 3 bases, with 18 bases between. CDR3 sequence (DNA): TGTGCCAGCTCACCAACCCAGTACGGGTTGAGGACAGATACGCAGTATTTT. Protein sequence: CASSPTQYGLRTDTQYF.

This clone occurred a few times. This chain links TRBV2 with TRBJ2-5; tentatively, D is TRBD1 (6 bases). V was cut by 6 bases and J by 9 bases, with 14 bases left in between. Germline V lookup: CDR1 SNHLY, CDR2 FYNNEI. The CDR3 spans 12 residues. CDR3 in amino acids: CASRGDMGPQYF. The CDR3 DNA sequence: TGTGCCAGCAGGGGGGACATGGGGCCCCAGTACTTC.

The chain has TRBV30 and TRBJ1-5, with TRBD1 matching 8 bases. V dropped 0 bases and J dropped 6; count of bases not matched to a gene: 7. CDR3 length equals 15 residues. Germline lookup yields CDR1 GTSNPN and CDR2 SVGIG (reference sequence). In DNA, the CDR3 is TGTGCCTGGAGTGTGTGGGGCCAGGGGGCTCAGCCCCAGCATTTT. Protein sequence: CAWSVWGQGAQPQHF.

This sequence joins TRBV6-2 or TRBV6-3 and TRBJ1-6; D ambiguous. The CDR3 covers 15 residues. In germline, CDR1 is MNHEY, CDR2 SVGEGT. Trimming shortened V by 4 bases and J by 3 bases, and 10 bases separated the two germline ends. The CDR3 loop reads CASSFTGGYNSPLHF. CDR3 DNA sequence: TGTGCCAGCAGTTTTACGGGCGGCTATAATTCACCCCTCCACTTT.

This chain joins TRBV4-1 and TRBJ2-7; no definite D call. Looked up from germline, CDR1 is MGHRA and CDR2 is YSYEKL. CDR3 length equals 13 residues. V was trimmed by 1 base and J by 7 bases, leaving 11 bases between them. This chain's CDR3 is CASSQGLSREQYF. The CDR3 DNA reads TGCGCCAGCAGCCAAGGGTTGTCTAGGGAGCAGTACTTC.

Here the CDR3 reads CASSDRDIQYF. CDR3 sequence (DNA): TGTGCCAGCAGTGATCGAGACATTCAGTACTTC. The chain carries TRBV6-1 and TRBJ2-4; D is undetermined. The CDR3 totals 11 residues. V lost 3 bases, J lost 8 bases, and 5 bases lay in between. CDR1 MNHNS and CDR2 SASEGT come from the germline V gene.

The chain couples TRBV5-5 to TRBJ2-7; D not certain. Germline CDR1 and CDR2: SGHKS and YYEKEE (reference sequence). Trimming stripped 0 bases from V and 6 bases from J, with 19 bases between. The CDR3 has 16 amino acids. In DNA form, the CDR3 reads TGTGCCAGCAGCTTGGCCGCTGGGCAGTATGCCCTCGAGCAGTACTTC. The encoded protein is CASSLAAGQYALEQYF. Full variable domain (missing parts from reference TRBV5-5 and TRBJ2-7): DAGVTQSPTHLIKTRGQQVTLRCSPISGHKSVSWYQQVLGQGPQFIFQYYEKEERGRGNFPDRFSARQFPNYSSELNVNALLLGDSALYLCASSLAAGQYALEQYFGPGTRLTVT.

The chain couples TRBV7-9 to TRBJ2-4, with 10 bases aligning to TRBD2. This CDR3 spans 16 amino acids. V was clipped by 1 base and J by 9 bases; unmatched bases: 9. The germline CDR1 and CDR2 sequences are SEHNR and FQNEAQ (reference sequence). CDR3 DNA sequence: TGTGCCAGCAGCTTAGTTACTAGCGGGGCGTGGGGCATTCAGTACTTC. Translating gives CASSLVTSGAWGIQYF.

The chain carries TRBV29-1 and TRBJ2-3; 7 nucleotides match TRBD1. Germline values: CDR1 SQVTM, CDR2 ANQGSEA. J gave up 4 bases and V 6 bases, and 7 bases lay outside the gene matches. The CDR3 runs to 13 residues. The CDR3 DNA reads TGCAGCGTCGAGACAGGGCCCGCAGATACGCAGTATTTT. It encodes CSVETGPADTQYF.

This clone was recorded a few times. The V gene is TRBV28, the J gene TRBJ1-1; tentative D call: TRBD1 (6 bases). The CDR3 runs to 16 residues. V was cut by 6 bases and J by 0 bases, with 17 bases left in between. Germline V gene sequence: CDR1 MDHEN, CDR2 SYDVKM. The CDR3 bases are TGTGCCAGCAGACGACGTATGACAGGCATGAACACTGAAGCTTTCTTT. This encodes CASRRRMTGMNTEAFF.

The count of this clone is one. This sequence joins TRBV7-6 and TRBJ2-2, with 14 bases fitting TRBD2. CDR3 size: 18 residues. J was trimmed by 1 base and V by 5 bases; bases with no gene match: 6. CDR1 is SGHVS and CDR2 is FNYEAQ in the germline V gene. CDR3 nucleotides: TGTGCCAGCAGCCCAGGACTAGCGGGGGGAGTGAACACCGGGGAGCTGTTTTTT. This codes for CASSPGLAGGVNTGELFF.

The CDR3 reads CASSPGRNTEAFF. The CDR3 DNA reads TGTGCCAGCTCACCGGGACGGAACACTGAAGCTTTCTTT. The V gene is TRBV18, the J gene TRBJ1-1; the D gene is possibly TRBD1 (5 bases). CDR1 KGHSH and CDR2 LQKENI come from the germline V gene. The germline V and J ends were trimmed by 3 bases and 1 base, with 6 bases remaining between them. This CDR3 is built from 13 residues.

J is TRBJ1-1 and V is TRBV11-2; possibly TRBD1 for D (6 bases). The V end was cut by 4 bases, the J end by 1 base, with 22 bases between. The CDR3 sequence is 18 residues long. Germline CDR1 reads SGHAT; CDR2 reads FQNNGV. The CDR3 spells CASSSLLGGGTPNTEAFF. The CDR3 region has the DNA TGTGCCAGCAGCTCCCTCCTGGGGGGCGGCACGCCGAACACTGAAGCTTTCTTT. The full variable domain, completed using reference TRBV11-2 and TRBJ1-1, is EAGVAQSPRYKIIEKRQSVAFWCNPISGHATLYWYQQILGQGPKLLIQFQNNGVVDDSQLPKDRFSAERLKGVDSTLKIQPAKLEDSAVYLCASSSLLGGGTPNTEAFFGQGTRLTVV.

V usage is TRBV25-1 and J usage is TRBJ2-1; the match to TRBD1 covers 9 bases. Germline V gene sequence: CDR1 MGHDK, CDR2 SYGVNS. There are 16 residues in the CDR3. Trimming cost V 3 bases and J 5 bases; bases outside gene matches: 8. The CDR3 region has the DNA TGTGCCAGCAGTGAGAGGAGGACAGGGGCCCACAATGAGCAGTTCTTC. This translates into CASSERRTGAHNEQFF.

This rearrangement joins TRBV7-2 to TRBJ1-6; D gene unclear. V lost 1 base and J lost 7, with 11 bases in between. The CDR3 extends over 15 amino acids. Per germline, CDR1 SGHTA and CDR2 FQGNSA. The CDR3 protein is CASSLVAGPNSPLHF. As DNA, the CDR3 is TGTGCCAGCAGCTTAGTGGCCGGGCCCAATTCACCCCTCCACTTT. The full variable domain, in which reference TRBV7-2 and TRBJ1-6 provide the parts outside the CDR3, is GAGVSQSPSNKVTEKGKDVELRCDPISGHTALYWYRQSLGQGLEFLIYFQGNSAPDKSGLPSDRFSAERTGGSVSTLTIQRTQQEDSAVYLCASSLVAGPNSPLHFGNGTRLTVT.

V is TRBV10-3 and J is TRBJ2-3; D is possibly TRBD2 (6 bases). V shed 7 bases and J shed 4 bases, with 12 bases lying between them. CDR3 length: 13 residues. The V gene's germline CDR1 is ENHRY and CDR2 SYGVKD. The CDR3 loop reads CAINFGDSDTQYF. In DNA form, the CDR3 reads TGTGCCATCAATTTCGGGGACTCAGATACGCAGTATTTT.

This clone was seen a few times. The chain has TRBV28 and TRBJ2-3; TRBD2 might be the D (5 bases). The CDR3 spans 13 residues. CDR1 and CDR2 from the germline V gene are MDHEN and SYDVKM. V lost 3 bases, J lost 6 bases, and 10 bases lay in between. The CDR3 region has the DNA TGTGCCAGCAGTTTGGCGGGCGGGGATACGCAGTATTTT. Residues: CASSLAGGDTQYF. The complete variable domain, with remaining parts taken from reference TRBV28 and TRBJ2-3, reads DVKVTQSSRYLVKRTGEKVFLECVQDMDHENMFWYRQDPGLGLRLIYFSYDVKMKEKGDIPEGYSVSREKKERFSLILESASTNQTSMYLCASSLAGGDTQYFGPGTRLTVL.

J is TRBJ1-5 and V is TRBV12-3 or TRBV12-4; D is possibly TRBD1 (5 bases). V was pared by 7 bases and J by 5 bases, with 12 bases between. This CDR3 is built from 13 residues. CDR3 sequence: CASTLDSDQPQHF. CDR3 bases: TGTGCCAGCACCCTCGACAGTGATCAGCCCCAGCATTTT.

The rearrangement uses TRBV28 and TRBJ1-5, with D unresolved. V was shortened by 3 bases and J by 4 bases, with 7 bases between the two germline ends. This CDR3 spans 13 amino acids. The germline V gene encodes CDR1 MDHEN and CDR2 SYDVKM. As DNA, the CDR3 is TGTGCCAGCAGTTTTGGAGGGAATCAGCCCCAGCATTTT. Protein: CASSFGGNQPQHF.